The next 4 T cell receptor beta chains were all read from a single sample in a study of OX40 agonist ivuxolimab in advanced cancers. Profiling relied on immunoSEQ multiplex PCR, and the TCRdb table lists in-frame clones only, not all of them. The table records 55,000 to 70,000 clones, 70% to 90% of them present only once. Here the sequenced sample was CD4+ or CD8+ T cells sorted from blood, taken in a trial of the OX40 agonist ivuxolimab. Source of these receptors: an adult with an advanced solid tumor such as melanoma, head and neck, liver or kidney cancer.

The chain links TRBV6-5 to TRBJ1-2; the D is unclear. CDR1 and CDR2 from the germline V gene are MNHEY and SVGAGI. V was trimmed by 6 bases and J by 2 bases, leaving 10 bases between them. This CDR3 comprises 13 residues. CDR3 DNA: TGTGCCAGCAGACCGGGCCAAAACTATGGCTACACCTTC. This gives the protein CASRPGQNYGYTF.

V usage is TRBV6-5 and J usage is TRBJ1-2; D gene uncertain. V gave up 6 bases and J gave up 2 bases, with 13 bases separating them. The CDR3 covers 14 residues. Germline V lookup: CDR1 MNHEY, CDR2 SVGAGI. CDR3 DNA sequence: TGTGCCAGCAGACGTACAGCGTCCAACTATGGCTACACCTTC. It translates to CASRRTASNYGYTF.

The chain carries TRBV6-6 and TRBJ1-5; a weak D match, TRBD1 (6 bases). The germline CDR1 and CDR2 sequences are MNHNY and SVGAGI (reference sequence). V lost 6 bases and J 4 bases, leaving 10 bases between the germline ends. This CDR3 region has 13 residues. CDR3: CASRRTVNQPQHF. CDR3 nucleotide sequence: TGTGCCAGCAGAAGGACAGTTAATCAGCCCCAGCATTTT.

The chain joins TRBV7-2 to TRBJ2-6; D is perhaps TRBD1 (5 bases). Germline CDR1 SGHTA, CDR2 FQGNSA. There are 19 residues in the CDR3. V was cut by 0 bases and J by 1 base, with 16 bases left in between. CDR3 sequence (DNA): TGTGCCAGCAGCTTAGCTCAGGGTCCCCCCATATCTGGGGCCAACGTCCTGACTTTC. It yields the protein CASSLAQGPPISGANVLTF.